This T cell receptor (beta chain) was recorded in a study of blood T cells in healthy people across ages. Whole-study results and caveats: Naive and antigen-experienced cells were not separated, limiting conclusive comparison.

Combining a sample-barcoded 5' primer with a J-beta primer mix, a second PCR ran for roughly 7 to 11 cycles. A template-switch adaptor that had 12 random nucleotides put a tag on each cDNA molecule. In TCRdb, the 5' RACE reads were re-called with MiXCR into one record per CDR3 protein. The sample contains 550,000 to 800,000 distinct CDR3 sequences, roughly 32% of which appear only once. This clonotype was seen ten or more times. Its antigen is unknown. Germline V gene data show CDR1 as SGHVS and CDR2 as FNYEAQ. V shed 3 bases, J shed 0 bases, and the junction held 11 bases outside the gene matches. CDR3 length: 18 residues.

The source is a woman of 80 years or more in good health. Sequencing used blood. This chain links TRBV7-6 with TRBJ2-3, with 8 bases identical to TRBD2. Here the CDR3 reads CASSFEAGGVISTDTQYF. The CDR3 region has the DNA TGTGCCAGCAGCTTTGAGGCGGGGGGCGTGATTAGCACAGATACGCAGTATTTT.